This TCR beta chain was recovered during a study of cytomegalovirus exposure and HLA in healthy donors. The table lists this clone with a count of one. What it binds is unknown. The PCR was carried out with 60 Vbeta primers and 13 Jbeta primers. This table comes from immunoSEQ multiplex PCR, and its TCRdb copy is limited to in-frame clones, with some not included. The sample has approximately 220,000 clones, over 75% seen once; the top ten hold about 1.8%. Findings and caveats of the study: The authors enumerated 150 to 200 TCR beta chains as linked to cytomegalovirus. DRB1 had the most TCR associations and HLA-C the fewest, a later analysis found, with rates varying by HLA locus. Specific recognition of CMV antigens was confirmed in vitro for a few chains (all CMV-associated).

Sequenced input: PBMCs. This TCR came from a man aged 18-30 years in good health and CMV-seronegative.

CDR3 sequence (DNA): TGCGCCAGCAGCTTGGACAGGGGATCCTACGAGCAGTACTTC. It yields the protein CASSLDRGSYEQYF. The chain is built from TRBV5-1 and TRBJ2-7, with 7 bases aligning to TRBD1. The CDR3 is 14 amino acids. Germline V gene data show CDR1 as SGHRS and CDR2 as YFSETQ. V gave up 0 bases and J gave up 1 base; unmatched junction bases: 1.